This T cell receptor beta chain is drawn from a study of T cell responses to AZD1222 COVID-19 vaccine. The protocol was immunoSEQ multiplex PCR, while the TCRdb copy is restricted to in-frame clones and leaves out a portion. The sample has about 110,000 clones, around 87% seen once. Study observations and caveats: Unmutated variant regions are reportedly targeted by nearly half of spike-specific TCRs. White British people made up most donors, females outnumbered males, and clonal diversity was possibly underestimated. Seropositive at baseline were only a handful of AZD1222 recipients.

Concerning this clone: Its antigen is unknown.

In germline, CDR1 is SGHTA, CDR2 FQGNSA. The CDR3 length is 15 residues. Trimming at V came to 4 bases and at J to 8 bases, leaving 8 bases not matched to a gene. Material: peripheral blood, obtained on day 0 of AZD1222 vaccination. The chain has TRBV7-2 and TRBJ2-2; the match to TRBD1 covers 9 bases. This clonotype originated in an adult in good health. This CDR3 is CASSSGQGFEGELFF. The CDR3 DNA reads TGTGCCAGCAGCTCGGGACAGGGATTCGAAGGGGAGCTGTTTTTT.